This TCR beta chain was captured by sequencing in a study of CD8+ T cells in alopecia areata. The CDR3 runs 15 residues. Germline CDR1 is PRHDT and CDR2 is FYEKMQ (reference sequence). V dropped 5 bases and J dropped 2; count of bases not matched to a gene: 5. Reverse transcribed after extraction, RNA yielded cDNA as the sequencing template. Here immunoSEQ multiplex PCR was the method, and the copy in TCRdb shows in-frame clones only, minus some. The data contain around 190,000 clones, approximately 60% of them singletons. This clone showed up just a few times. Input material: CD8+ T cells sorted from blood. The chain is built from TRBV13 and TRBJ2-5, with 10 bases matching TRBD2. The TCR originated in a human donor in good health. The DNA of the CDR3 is TGTGCCAGCAGCCCGCGGACTAGCGGACAAGAGACCCAGTACTTC. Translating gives CASSPRTSGQETQYF.